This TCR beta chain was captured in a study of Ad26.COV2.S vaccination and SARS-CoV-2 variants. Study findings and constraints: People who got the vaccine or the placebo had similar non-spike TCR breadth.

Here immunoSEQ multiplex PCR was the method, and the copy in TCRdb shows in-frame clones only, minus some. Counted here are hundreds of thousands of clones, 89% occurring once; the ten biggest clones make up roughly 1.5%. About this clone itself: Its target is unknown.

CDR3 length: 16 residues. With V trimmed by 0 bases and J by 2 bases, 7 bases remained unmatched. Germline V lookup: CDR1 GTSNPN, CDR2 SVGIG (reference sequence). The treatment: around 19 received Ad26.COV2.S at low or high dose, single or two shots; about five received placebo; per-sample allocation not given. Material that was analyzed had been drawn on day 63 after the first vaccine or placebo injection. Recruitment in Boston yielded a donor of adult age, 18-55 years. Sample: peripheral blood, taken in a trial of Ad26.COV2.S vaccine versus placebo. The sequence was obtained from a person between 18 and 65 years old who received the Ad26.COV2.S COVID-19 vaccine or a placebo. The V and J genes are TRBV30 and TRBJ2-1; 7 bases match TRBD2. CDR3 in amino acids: CAWSVPGLAAYNEQFF. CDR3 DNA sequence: TGTGCCTGGAGTGTACCCGGCCTAGCGGCCTACAATGAGCAGTTCTTC.